Listed below are T cell receptor beta chains from one sample, sequenced in a study of patients and donors after allogeneic stem cell transplantation. MiXCR, run by TCRdb on the RT-PCR reads, gives a single entry per CDR3 protein. The table includes over 25,000 distinct CDR3 sequences, roughly a third detected once. Sample: blood, either unsorted or a sorted T cell fraction (not recorded which). The receptor set was obtained from a human donor who was either an allogeneic HSCT recipient or a stem cell or donor lymphocyte infusion donor (not recorded which). It is not recorded whose cells these are; they may come from a transplant donor. CDR3s include the opening cysteine and the closing phenylalanine or tryptophan. Each record gives: V gene, clone size, D gene, J gene, CDR3 protein, CDR3 DNA. D genes are given only for firm matches. Clone size is not always given. Where it is, it says once, few, many or a class for expanded clones.

V: TRBV12-3/TRBV12-4; size: -; D: -; J: TRBJ2-1; CDR3: CASSGNEQFF; DNA: TGTGCCAGCAGCGGTAATGAGCAGTTCTTC
V: TRBV10-3; size: -; D: -; J: TRBJ1-5; CDR3: CAINGGLDQPQHF; DNA: TGTGCCATCAATGGCGGCCTGGATCAGCCCCAGCATTTT
V: TRBV6-6; size: few; D: -; J: TRBJ1-4; CDR3: CASNGRATNEKLFF; DNA: TGTGCCAGCAACGGACGGGCAACTAATGAAAAACTGTTTTTT
V: TRBV7-9; size: few; D: -; J: TRBJ1-2; CDR3: CASSLNRDGYTF; DNA: TGTGCCAGCAGCTTAAACAGGGATGGCTACACCTTC
V: TRBV7-9; size: -; D: TRBD2; J: TRBJ2-5; CDR3: CASSFLAGRGERETQYF; DNA: TGTGCCAGCAGCTTTCTAGCGGGAAGAGGGGAGAGGGAGACCCAGTACTTC
V: TRBV19; size: few; D: -; J: TRBJ1-3; CDR3: CASTWGRFSGNTIYF; DNA: TGTGCCAGTACATGGGGCAGGTTCTCTGGAAACACCATATATTTT
V: TRBV20-1; size: few; D: -; J: TRBJ1-2; CDR3: CSATDGGLYGYTF; DNA: TGCAGTGCAACGGACGGGGGACTCTATGGCTACACCTTC
V: TRBV12-3/TRBV12-4; size: -; D: TRBD1; J: TRBJ1-4; CDR3: CASSYRDSGEKLFF; DNA: TGTGCCAGCAGTTACCGGGACAGTGGGGAAAAACTGTTTTTT
V: TRBV9; size: -; D: -; J: TRBJ2-3; CDR3: CASSVNSRGTDTQYF; DNA: TGTGCCAGCAGCGTGAATAGTAGAGGCACAGATACGCAGTATTTT
V: TRBV7-2; size: -; D: TRBD1; J: TRBJ1-2; CDR3: CASSSGQGGAGGYTF; DNA: TGTGCCAGCAGCTCCGGACAGGGGGGGGCTGGCGGCTACACCTTC
V: TRBV20-1; size: few; D: TRBD2; J: TRBJ2-1; CDR3: CSARELKTSGFNNEQFF; DNA: TGCAGTGCTAGAGAGCTTAAAACTAGCGGGTTTAACAATGAGCAGTTCTTC
V: TRBV6-4; size: -; D: -; J: TRBJ2-1; CDR3: CASSEKAQVNEQFF; DNA: TGTGCCAGCAGTGAGAAAGCTCAAGTCAATGAGCAGTTCTTC
V: TRBV12-3/TRBV12-4; size: few; D: TRBD1; J: TRBJ1-4; CDR3: CASSPGQGEIGSEKLFF; DNA: TGTGCCAGCAGCCCGGGACAGGGGGAAATCGGGAGTGAAAAACTGTTTTTT
V: TRBV9; size: few; D: -; J: TRBJ1-2; CDR3: CASSVAHNANYGYTF; DNA: TGTGCCAGCAGCGTAGCCCACAATGCTAACTATGGCTACACCTTC
V: TRBV4-2; size: -; D: TRBD1; J: TRBJ1-5; CDR3: CATSRDDREGNQPQHF; DNA: TGTGCCACCAGCCGGGACGACAGGGAAGGCAATCAGCCCCAGCATTTT
V: TRBV6-2/TRBV6-3; size: -; D: TRBD1; J: TRBJ1-5; CDR3: CASSYSGQGVEFSNQPQHF; DNA: TGTGCCAGCAGTTACTCGGGACAGGGGGTCGAGTTTAGCAATCAGCCCCAGCATTTT
V: TRBV7-9; size: -; D: TRBD1; J: TRBJ1-5; CDR3: CASSLGAGGGQPQHF; DNA: TGTGCCAGCAGCTTAGGGGCAGGGGGTGGTCAGCCCCAGCATTTT
V: TRBV4-3; size: -; D: -; J: TRBJ2-7; CDR3: CASSQDITEGSYEQYF; DNA: TGCGCCAGCAGCCAAGATATTACGGAAGGCTCCTACGAGCAGTACTTC
V: TRBV27; size: many; D: -; J: TRBJ1-1; CDR3: CASSLREGTEAFF; DNA: TGTGCCAGCAGTCTCAGGGAGGGCACTGAAGCTTTCTTT
V: TRBV27; size: few; D: -; J: TRBJ1-6; CDR3: CASSFLGGNNSPLHF; DNA: TGTGCCAGCAGTTTCTTGGGAGGAAATAATTCACCCCTCCACTTT
V: TRBV7-2; size: -; D: TRBD1; J: TRBJ2-2; CDR3: CASSSRTGERTGELFF; DNA: TGTGCCAGCAGCTCGAGGACAGGGGAAAGGACCGGGGAGCTGTTTTTT
V: TRBV11-1; size: -; D: -; J: TRBJ1-5; CDR3: CASSLGVTQPQHF; DNA: TGTGCCAGCAGCTTAGGAGTTACTCAGCCCCAGCATTTT
V: TRBV5-1; size: once; D: -; J: TRBJ2-2; CDR3: CASSLRDIPTGELFF; DNA: TGCGCCAGCAGCTTGAGGGACATTCCCACCGGGGAGCTGTTTTTT
V: TRBV7-9; size: -; D: TRBD1; J: TRBJ2-7; CDR3: CASSLSTLDRGKF; DNA: TGTGCCAGCAGCCTTTCCACTCTGGACAGGGGGAAGTTC
V: TRBV11-2; size: -; D: -; J: TRBJ1-6; CDR3: CASSLAAGYNSPLHF; DNA: TGTGCCAGCAGCTTAGCCGCAGGGTATAATTCACCCCTCCACTTT
V: TRBV4-2; size: few; D: -; J: TRBJ1-4; CDR3: CASSQDSGRSLEKLFF; DNA: TGTGCCAGCAGCCAAGATAGCGGGAGGAGTTTAGAAAAACTGTTTTTT
V: TRBV25-1; size: -; D: -; J: TRBJ2-5; CDR3: CASSEYMGDRETQYF; DNA: TGTGCCAGCAGTGAATATATGGGGGATCGAGAGACCCAGTACTTC
V: TRBV29-1; size: -; D: TRBD1; J: TRBJ1-1; CDR3: CSVEDGRRQGVMNTEAFF; DNA: TGCAGCGTTGAGGATGGTCGCAGGCAGGGGGTCATGAACACTGAAGCTTTCTTT
V: TRBV29-1; size: -; D: TRBD1; J: TRBJ1-2; CDR3: CSVSGTGYGYTF; DNA: TGCAGCGTCAGCGGGACAGGCTATGGCTACACCTTC
V: TRBV4-1; size: -; D: -; J: TRBJ1-3; CDR3: CASSNRPWEGVSGNTIYF; DNA: TGCGCCAGCAGCAACCGCCCCTGGGAGGGGGTCTCTGGAAACACCATATATTTT
V: TRBV7-9; size: many; D: -; J: TRBJ2-2; CDR3: CASSFAQANTGELFF; DNA: TGTGCCAGCAGCTTCGCTCAGGCGAACACCGGGGAGCTGTTTTTT
V: TRBV24-1; size: -; D: -; J: TRBJ2-1; CDR3: CATSDLNEQFF; DNA: TGTGCCACCAGTGATTTAAATGAGCAGTTCTTC
V: TRBV20-1; size: few; D: -; J: TRBJ1-1; CDR3: CSAFLGELNTEAFF; DNA: TGCAGTGCCTTTCTAGGGGAGTTGAACACTGAAGCTTTCTTT
V: TRBV29-1; size: -; D: -; J: TRBJ1-5; CDR3: CSAAKGGGQPQHF; DNA: TGCAGCGCTGCGAAGGGGGGAGGTCAGCCCCAGCATTTT
V: TRBV6-4; size: -; D: -; J: TRBJ1-1; CDR3: CASSASGDTEAFF; DNA: TGTGCCAGCAGTGCATCGGGGGACACTGAAGCTTTCTTT
V: TRBV7-2; size: -; D: -; J: TRBJ1-2; CDR3: CASSLESSGNGYTF; DNA: TGTGCCAGCAGCTTAGAGTCGTCCGGGAATGGCTACACCTTC
V: TRBV7-9; size: -; D: -; J: TRBJ2-2; CDR3: CASSLGSRNTGELFF; DNA: TGTGCCAGCAGCTTAGGGTCTCGAAACACCGGGGAGCTGTTTTTT
V: TRBV7-6; size: few; D: TRBD1; J: TRBJ1-1; CDR3: CASSLDRGPTEAFF; DNA: TGTGCCAGCAGCCTCGACAGGGGGCCCACTGAAGCTTTCTTT
V: TRBV29-1; size: -; D: TRBD2; J: TRBJ2-1; CDR3: CSANQGGRVSNEQFF; DNA: TGCAGCGCTAATCAAGGCGGGAGGGTATCCAATGAGCAGTTCTTC
V: TRBV24-1; size: -; D: -; J: TRBJ2-2; CDR3: CATSDWDLRGTGELFF; DNA: TGTGCCACCAGTGACTGGGACCTCCGAGGTACCGGGGAGCTGTTTTTT
V: TRBV7-6; size: -; D: -; J: TRBJ1-5; CDR3: CASSLQYNQPQHF; DNA: TGTGCCAGCAGCCTACAGTACAATCAGCCCCAGCATTTT
V: TRBV29-1; size: few; D: -; J: TRBJ1-2; CDR3: CSVSTKQGTYGYTF; DNA: TGCAGCGTCAGCACTAAACAGGGTACATATGGCTACACCTTC
V: TRBV19; size: -; D: -; J: TRBJ1-1; CDR3: CASKPGTANTEAFF; DNA: TGTGCCAGTAAACCCGGGACGGCGAACACTGAAGCTTTCTTT
V: TRBV10-3; size: -; D: TRBD2; J: TRBJ2-7; CDR3: CAISGGNYEQYF; DNA: TGTGCCATCAGCGGGGGGAACTACGAGCAGTACTTC
V: TRBV7-2; size: few; D: -; J: TRBJ1-2; CDR3: CASSPQGRNYGYTF; DNA: TGTGCCAGCAGCCCACAGGGTCGGAACTATGGCTACACCTTC
V: TRBV3-1; size: -; D: TRBD1; J: TRBJ1-1; CDR3: CASSPLWDRGDTEAFF; DNA: TGTGCCAGCAGCCCCCTGTGGGACAGGGGGGACACTGAAGCTTTCTTT
V: TRBV20-1; size: few; D: -; J: TRBJ1-2; CDR3: CSAREDYGYTF; DNA: TGCAGTGCTAGGGAGGACTATGGCTACACCTTC